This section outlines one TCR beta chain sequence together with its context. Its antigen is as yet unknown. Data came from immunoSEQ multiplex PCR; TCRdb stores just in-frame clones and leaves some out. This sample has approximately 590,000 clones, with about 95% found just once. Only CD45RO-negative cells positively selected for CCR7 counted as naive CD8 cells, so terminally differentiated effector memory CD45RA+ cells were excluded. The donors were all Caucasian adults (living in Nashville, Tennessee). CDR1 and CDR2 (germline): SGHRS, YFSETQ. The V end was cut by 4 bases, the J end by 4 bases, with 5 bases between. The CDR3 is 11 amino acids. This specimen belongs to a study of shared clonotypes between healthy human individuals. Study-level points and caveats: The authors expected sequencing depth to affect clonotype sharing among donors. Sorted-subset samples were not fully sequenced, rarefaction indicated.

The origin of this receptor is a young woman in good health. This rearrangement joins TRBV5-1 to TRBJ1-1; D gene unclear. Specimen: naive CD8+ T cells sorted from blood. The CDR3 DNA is TGCGCCAGCAGCGGCGGCACTGAAGCTTTCTTT. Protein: CASSGGTEAFF.